This T cell receptor (beta chain) was retrieved from a study of human T cells and chemical hapten exposure. Background on the study: Small differences in pooled library volume mainly drove the variation in TCR yields per sample.

Findings of the study overall: Expanded TCRs formed significantly more large CDR3 similarity clusters than controls.

Attachment of unique molecular identifiers to individual cDNA molecules was performed in the library. TCRdb re-analysed the RACE reads in MiXCR, keeping a single row per CDR3 protein. The data hold some 49,000 distinct CDR3 sequences, with 8.5% to 10% observed a single time. Turning to this clonotype: The antigen is undetermined.

Sample time point: pre-sensitization, week 0. Treatment noted: therapeutic diphenylcyclopropenone sensitization with weekly scalp DPC. Total RNA extraction was carried out from unfractionated whole blood. Germline-derived CDR1 and CDR2 are SGHTA and FQGNSA. CDR3 length: 15 residues. Trimming removed 1 base at V and 2 bases at J, with 8 bases between. The sequenced sample was whole blood, obtained in connection with sensitization to the hapten diphenylcyclopropenone (DPC). The chain couples TRBV7-2 to TRBJ1-4, with D possibly matching TRBD1 (5 bases). The receptor comes from a woman in her 30s with alopecia areata. Some clones in this sample may be carry-over from other donors' samples. CDR3 residues: CASSLGGRTNEKLFF. The CDR3 region has the DNA TGTGCCAGCAGCTTAGGGGGGAGGACTAATGAAAAACTGTTTTTT.